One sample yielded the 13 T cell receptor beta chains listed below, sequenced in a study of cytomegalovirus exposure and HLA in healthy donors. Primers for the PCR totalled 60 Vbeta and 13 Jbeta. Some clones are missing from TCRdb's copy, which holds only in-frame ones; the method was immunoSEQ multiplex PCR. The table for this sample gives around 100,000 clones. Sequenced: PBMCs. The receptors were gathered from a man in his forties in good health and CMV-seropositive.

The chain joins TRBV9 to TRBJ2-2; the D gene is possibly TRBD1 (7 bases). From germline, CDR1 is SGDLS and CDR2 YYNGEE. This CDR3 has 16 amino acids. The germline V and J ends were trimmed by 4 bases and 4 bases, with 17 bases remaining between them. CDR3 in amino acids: CASSQGGGPGTGELFF. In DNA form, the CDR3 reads TGTGCCAGCAGCCAGGGGGGAGGCCCGGGCACCGGGGAGCTGTTTTTT.

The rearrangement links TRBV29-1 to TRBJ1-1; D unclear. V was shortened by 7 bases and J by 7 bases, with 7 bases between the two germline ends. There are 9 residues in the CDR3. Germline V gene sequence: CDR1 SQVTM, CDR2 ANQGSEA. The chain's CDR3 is CSAEDEAFF. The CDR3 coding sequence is TGCAGCGCCGAGGATGAAGCTTTCTTT.

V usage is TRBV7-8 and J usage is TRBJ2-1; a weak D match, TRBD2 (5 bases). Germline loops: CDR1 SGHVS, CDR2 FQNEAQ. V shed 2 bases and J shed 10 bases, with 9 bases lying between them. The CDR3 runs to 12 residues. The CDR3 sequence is CASSLSRVEQFF. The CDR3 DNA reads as TGTGCCAGCAGCTTATCGCGGGTCGAGCAGTTCTTC.

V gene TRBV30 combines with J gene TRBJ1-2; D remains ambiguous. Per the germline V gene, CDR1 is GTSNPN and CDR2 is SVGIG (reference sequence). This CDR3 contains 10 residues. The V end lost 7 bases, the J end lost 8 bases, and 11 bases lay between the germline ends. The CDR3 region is CALTPGGYTF. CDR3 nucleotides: TGTGCCTTGACCCCGGGAGGCTACACCTTC.

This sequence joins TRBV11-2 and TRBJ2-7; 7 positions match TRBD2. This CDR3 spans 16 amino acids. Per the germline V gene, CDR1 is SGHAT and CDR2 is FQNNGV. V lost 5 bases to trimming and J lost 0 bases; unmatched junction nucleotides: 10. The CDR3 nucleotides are TGTGCCAGCAGCCAAACTACTAGCGTAGTCTCCTACGAGCAGTACTTC. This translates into CASSQTTSVVSYEQYF.

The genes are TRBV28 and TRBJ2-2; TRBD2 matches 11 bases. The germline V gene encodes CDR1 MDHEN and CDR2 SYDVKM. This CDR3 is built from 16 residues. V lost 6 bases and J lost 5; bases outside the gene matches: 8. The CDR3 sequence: CASSPVRTSGTGELFF. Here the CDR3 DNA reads TGTGCCAGCAGCCCCGTCAGGACTAGCGGGACCGGGGAGCTGTTTTTT.

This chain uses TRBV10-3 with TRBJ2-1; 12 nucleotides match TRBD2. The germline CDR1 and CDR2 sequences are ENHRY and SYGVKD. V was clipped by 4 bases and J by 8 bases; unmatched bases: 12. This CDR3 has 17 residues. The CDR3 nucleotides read TGTGCCATCAGTGCTAGCGGGAGGGAACGTAGGGTCGATGAGCAGTTCTTC. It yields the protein CAISASGRERRVDEQFF.

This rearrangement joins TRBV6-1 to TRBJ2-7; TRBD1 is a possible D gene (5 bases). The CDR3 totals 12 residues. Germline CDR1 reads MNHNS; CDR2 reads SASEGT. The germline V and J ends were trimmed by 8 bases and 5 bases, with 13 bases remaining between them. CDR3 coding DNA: TGTGCCAGCGGGTGGGGCAGAAACGAGCAGTACTTC. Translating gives CASGWGRNEQYF.

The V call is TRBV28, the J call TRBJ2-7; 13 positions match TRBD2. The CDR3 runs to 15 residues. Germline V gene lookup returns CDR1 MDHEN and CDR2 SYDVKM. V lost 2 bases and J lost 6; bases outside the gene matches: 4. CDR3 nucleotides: TGTGCCAGCAGTTTACGACTAGCGGGAGGCGGCGAGCAGTACTTC. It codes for CASSLRLAGGGEQYF.

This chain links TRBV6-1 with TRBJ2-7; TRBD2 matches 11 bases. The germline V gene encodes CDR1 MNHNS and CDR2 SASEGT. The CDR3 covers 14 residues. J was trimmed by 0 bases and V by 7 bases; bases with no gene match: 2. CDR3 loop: CASMGTSGSYEQYF. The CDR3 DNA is TGTGCCAGCATGGGGACTAGCGGCTCCTACGAGCAGTACTTC.

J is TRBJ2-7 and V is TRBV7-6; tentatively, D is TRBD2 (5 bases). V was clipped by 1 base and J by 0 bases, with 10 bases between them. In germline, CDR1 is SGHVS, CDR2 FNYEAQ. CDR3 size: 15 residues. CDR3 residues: CASSLELGSSYEQYF. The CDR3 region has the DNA TGTGCCAGCAGCTTAGAGCTGGGGAGCTCCTACGAGCAGTACTTC.

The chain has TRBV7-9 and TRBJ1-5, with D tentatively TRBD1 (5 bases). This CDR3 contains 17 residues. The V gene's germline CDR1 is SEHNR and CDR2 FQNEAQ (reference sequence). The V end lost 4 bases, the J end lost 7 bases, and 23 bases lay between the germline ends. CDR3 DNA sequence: TGTGCCAGCAGCTCGGAAGGGCAGGGCGTCGGGTGGCAGCCCCAGCATTTT. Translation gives CASSSEGQGVGWQPQHF.

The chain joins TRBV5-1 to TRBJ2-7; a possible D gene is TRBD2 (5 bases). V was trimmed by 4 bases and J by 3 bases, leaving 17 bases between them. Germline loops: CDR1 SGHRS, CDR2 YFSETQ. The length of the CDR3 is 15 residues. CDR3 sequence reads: CASSPRTDFYYEQYF. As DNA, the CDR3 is TGCGCCAGCAGCCCCCGAACGGACTTTTACTACGAGCAGTACTTC.